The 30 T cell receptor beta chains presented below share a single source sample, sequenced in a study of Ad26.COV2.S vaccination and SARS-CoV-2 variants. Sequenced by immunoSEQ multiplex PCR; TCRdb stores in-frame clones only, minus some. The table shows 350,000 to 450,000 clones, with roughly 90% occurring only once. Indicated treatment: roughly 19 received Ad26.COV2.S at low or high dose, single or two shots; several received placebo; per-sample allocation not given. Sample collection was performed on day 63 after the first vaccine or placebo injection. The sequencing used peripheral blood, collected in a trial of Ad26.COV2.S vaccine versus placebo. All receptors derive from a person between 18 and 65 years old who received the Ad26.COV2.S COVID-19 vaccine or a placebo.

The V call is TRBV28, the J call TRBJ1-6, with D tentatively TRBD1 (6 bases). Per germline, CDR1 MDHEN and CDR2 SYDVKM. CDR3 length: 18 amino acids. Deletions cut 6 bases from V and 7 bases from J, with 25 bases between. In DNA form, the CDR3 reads TGTGCCAGCAGGATTCTACGGGACATCCCTTCGCCAAATTCACCCCTCCACTTT. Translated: CASRILRDIPSPNSPLHF.

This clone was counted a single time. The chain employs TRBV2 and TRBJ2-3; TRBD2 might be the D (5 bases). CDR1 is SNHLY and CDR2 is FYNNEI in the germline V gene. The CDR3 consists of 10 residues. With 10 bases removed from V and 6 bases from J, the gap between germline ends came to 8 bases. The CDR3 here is CAIGGDTQYF. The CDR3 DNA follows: TGTGCCATAGGCGGGGATACGCAGTATTTT.

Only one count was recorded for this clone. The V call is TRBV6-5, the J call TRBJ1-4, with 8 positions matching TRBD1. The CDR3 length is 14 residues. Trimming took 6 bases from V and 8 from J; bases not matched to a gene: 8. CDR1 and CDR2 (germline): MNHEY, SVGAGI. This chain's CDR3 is CASSLDRGREKLFF. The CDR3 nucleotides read TGTGCCAGCAGCCTCGACAGGGGTCGGGAAAAACTGTTTTTT.

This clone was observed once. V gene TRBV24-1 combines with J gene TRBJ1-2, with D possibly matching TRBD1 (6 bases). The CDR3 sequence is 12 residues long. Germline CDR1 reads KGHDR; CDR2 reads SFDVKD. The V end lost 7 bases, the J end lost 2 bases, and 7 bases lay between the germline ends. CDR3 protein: CATRRGNYGYTF. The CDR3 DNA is TGTGCCACCAGGAGGGGGAACTATGGCTACACCTTC.

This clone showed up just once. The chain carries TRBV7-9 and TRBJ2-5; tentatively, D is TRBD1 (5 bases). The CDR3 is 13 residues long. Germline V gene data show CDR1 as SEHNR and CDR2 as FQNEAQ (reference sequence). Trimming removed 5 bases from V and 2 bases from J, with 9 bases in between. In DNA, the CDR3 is TGTGCCAGCAGCGCAAGGGGTCAAGAGACCCAGTACTTC. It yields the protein CASSARGQETQYF.

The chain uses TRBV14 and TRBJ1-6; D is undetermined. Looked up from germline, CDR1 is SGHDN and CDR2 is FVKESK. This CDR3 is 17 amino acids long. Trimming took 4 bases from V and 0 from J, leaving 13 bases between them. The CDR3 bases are TGTGCCAGCAGCCCCGGCAGTTCGAGCTCCTATAATTCACCCCTCCACTTT. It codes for CASSPGSSSSYNSPLHF.

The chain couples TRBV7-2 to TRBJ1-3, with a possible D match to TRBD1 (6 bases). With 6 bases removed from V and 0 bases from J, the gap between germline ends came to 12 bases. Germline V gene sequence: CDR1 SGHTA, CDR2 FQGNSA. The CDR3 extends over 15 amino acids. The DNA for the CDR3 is TGTGCCAGCAGACCTACAGGGTCCTCTGGAAACACCATATATTTT. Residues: CASRPTGSSGNTIYF.

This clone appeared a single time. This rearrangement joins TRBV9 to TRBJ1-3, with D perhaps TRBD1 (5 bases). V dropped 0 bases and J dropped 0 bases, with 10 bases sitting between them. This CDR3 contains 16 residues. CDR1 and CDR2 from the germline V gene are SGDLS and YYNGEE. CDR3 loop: CASSVGRGGSGNTIYF. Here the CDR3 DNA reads TGTGCCAGCAGCGTAGGTCGGGGGGGCTCTGGAAACACCATATATTTT.

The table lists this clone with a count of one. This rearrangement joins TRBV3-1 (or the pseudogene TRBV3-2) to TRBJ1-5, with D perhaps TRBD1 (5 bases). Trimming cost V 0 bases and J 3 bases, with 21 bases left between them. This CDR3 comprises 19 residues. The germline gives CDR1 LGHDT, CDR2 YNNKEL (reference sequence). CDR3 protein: CASSQDPISPLQANQPQHF. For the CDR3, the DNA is TGTGCCAGCAGCCAAGACCCAATCAGCCCCTTACAGGCCAATCAGCCCCAGCATTTT.

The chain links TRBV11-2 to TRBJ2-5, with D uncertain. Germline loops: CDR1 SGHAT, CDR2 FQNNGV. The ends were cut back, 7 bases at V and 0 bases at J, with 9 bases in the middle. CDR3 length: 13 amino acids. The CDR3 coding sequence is TGTGCCAGCAAACCACCGTACCAAGAGACCCAGTACTTC. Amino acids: CASKPPYQETQYF.

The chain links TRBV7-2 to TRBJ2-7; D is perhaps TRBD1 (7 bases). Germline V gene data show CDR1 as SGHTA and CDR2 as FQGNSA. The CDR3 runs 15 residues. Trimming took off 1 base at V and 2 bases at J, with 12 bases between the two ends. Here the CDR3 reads CASSLGQGEAYEQYF. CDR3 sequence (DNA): TGTGCCAGCAGCTTAGGGCAGGGGGAGGCCTACGAGCAGTACTTC.

CDR3: CASSQTAYEQYF. The CDR3 nucleotides are TGTGCCAGCAGCCAGACCGCCTACGAGCAGTACTTC. This chain links TRBV3-1 (or the pseudogene TRBV3-2) with TRBJ2-7; D is unclear. Trimming cost V 3 bases and J 2 bases, with 5 bases left between them. This CDR3 is 12 amino acids long. Germline loops: CDR1 LGHDT, CDR2 YNNKEL (reference sequence).

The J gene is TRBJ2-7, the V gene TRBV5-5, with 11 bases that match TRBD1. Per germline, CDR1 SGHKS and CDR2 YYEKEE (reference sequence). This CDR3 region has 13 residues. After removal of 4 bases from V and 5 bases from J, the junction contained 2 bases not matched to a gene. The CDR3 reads CASSQGQGDEQYF. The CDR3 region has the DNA TGTGCCAGCAGCCAGGGACAGGGGGACGAGCAGTACTTC.

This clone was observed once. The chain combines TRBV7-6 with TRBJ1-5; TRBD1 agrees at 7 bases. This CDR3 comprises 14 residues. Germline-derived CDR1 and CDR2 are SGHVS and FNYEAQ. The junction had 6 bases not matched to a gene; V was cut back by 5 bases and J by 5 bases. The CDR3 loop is CASSLQGRDQPQHF. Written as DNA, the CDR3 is TGTGCCAGCAGCCTACAGGGGAGGGATCAGCCCCAGCATTTT.

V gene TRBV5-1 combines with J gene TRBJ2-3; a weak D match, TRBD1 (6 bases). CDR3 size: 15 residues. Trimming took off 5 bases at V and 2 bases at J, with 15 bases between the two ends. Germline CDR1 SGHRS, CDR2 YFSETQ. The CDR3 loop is CASRQGPHYTDTQYF. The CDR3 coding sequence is TGCGCCAGCAGACAGGGCCCCCACTACACAGATACGCAGTATTTT.

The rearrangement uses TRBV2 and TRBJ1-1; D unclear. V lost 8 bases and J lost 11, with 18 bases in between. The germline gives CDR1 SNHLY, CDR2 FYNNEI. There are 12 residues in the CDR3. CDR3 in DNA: TGTGCCAGCTCCACAGTGTCAACCGAGGCTTTCTTT. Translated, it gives CASSTVSTEAFF. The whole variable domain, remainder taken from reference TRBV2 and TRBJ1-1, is EPEVTQTPSHQVTQMGQEVILRCVPISNHLYFYWYRQILGQKVEFLVSFYNNEISEKSEIFDDQFSVERPDGSNFTLKIRSTKLEDSAMYFCASSTVSTEAFFGQGTRLTVV.

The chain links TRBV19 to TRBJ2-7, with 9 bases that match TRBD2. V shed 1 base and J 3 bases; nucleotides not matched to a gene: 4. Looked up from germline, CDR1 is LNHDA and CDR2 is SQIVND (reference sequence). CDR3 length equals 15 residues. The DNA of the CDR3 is TGTGCCAGTAGTATAGGGACTAGCGACTTCTACGAGCAGTACTTC. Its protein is CASSIGTSDFYEQYF.

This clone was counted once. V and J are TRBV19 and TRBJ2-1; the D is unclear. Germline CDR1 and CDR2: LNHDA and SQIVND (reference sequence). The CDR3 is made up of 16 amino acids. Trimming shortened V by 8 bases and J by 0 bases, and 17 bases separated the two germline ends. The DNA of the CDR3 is TGTGCCAGTGGCCAAGATAGTTTCAGCTCCTACAATGAGCAGTTCTTC. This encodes CASGQDSFSSYNEQFF.

This chain's CDR3 is CASSFWTPNTGELFF. The CDR3 DNA sequence: TGTGCCAGCAGTTTTTGGACACCGAACACCGGGGAGCTGTTTTTT. V gene TRBV6-2 or TRBV6-3 combines with J gene TRBJ2-2, with a tentative D call TRBD1 (5 bases). The CDR3 length is 15 residues. V lost 4 bases and J lost 0, with 9 bases in between. Germline CDR1 and CDR2: MNHEY and SVGEGT.

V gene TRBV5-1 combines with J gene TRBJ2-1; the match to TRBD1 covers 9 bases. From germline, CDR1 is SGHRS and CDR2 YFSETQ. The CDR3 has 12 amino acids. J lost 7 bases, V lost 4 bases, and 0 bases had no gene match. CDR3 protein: CASSGQGNEQFF. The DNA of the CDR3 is TGCGCCAGCAGCGGACAGGGGAATGAGCAGTTCTTC.

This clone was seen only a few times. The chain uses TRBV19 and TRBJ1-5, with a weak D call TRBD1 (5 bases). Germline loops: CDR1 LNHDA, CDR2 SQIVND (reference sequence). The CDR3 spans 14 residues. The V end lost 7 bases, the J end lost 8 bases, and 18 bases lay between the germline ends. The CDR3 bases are TGTGCCAGTAATCTCCGGGACCGCTATGAGCCCCAGCATTTT. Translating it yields CASNLRDRYEPQHF.

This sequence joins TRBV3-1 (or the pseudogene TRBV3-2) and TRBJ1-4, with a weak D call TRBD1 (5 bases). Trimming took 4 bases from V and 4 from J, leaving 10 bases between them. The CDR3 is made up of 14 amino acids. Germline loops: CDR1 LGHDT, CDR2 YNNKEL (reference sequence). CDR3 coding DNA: TGTGCCAGCAGCCTCTCGGGGCTTAATGAAAAACTGTTTTTT. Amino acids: CASSLSGLNEKLFF.

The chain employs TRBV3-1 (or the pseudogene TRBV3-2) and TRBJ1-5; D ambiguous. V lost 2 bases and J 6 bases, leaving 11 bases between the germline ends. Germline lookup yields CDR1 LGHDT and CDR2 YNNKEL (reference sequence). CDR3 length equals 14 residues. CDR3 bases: TGTGCCAGCAGCCAACGTAGTATAACTCAGCCCCAGCATTTT. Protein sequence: CASSQRSITQPQHF.

CDR3 amino acids: CASSRPRGGGLPQHF. For the CDR3, the DNA is TGTGCCAGCAGTCGCCCTCGGGGGGGCGGGTTACCCCAGCATTTT. The rearrangement uses TRBV28 and TRBJ1-5; D is possibly TRBD1 (6 bases). The V gene's germline CDR1 is MDHEN and CDR2 SYDVKM. The CDR3 is 15 residues long. Trimming cost V 5 bases and J 10 bases, with 21 bases left between them.

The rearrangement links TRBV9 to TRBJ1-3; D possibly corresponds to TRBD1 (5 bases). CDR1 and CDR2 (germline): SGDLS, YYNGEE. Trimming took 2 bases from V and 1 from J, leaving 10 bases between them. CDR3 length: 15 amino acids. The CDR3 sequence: CASSVYGGSGNTIYF. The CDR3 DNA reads TGTGCCAGCAGCGTGTACGGGGGATCTGGAAACACCATATATTTT.

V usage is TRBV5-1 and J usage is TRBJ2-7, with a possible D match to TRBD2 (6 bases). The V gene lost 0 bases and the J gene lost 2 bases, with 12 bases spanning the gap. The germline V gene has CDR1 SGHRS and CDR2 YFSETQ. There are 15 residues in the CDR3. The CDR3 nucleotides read TGCGCCAGCAGCTTGGCCGGGGGAGTTGCCTACGAGCAGTACTTC. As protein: CASSLAGGVAYEQYF.

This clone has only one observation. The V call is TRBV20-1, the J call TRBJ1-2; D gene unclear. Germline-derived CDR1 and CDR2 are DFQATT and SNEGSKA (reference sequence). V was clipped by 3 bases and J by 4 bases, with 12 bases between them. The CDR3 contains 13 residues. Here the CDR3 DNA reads TGCAGTGCTAGTTTTACGCCGACCTATGGCTACACCTTC. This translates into CSASFTPTYGYTF.

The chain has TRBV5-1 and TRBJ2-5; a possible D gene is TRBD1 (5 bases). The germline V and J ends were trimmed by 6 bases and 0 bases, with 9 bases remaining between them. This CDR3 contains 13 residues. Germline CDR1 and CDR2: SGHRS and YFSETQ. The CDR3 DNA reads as TGCGCCAGCAAAGAGGACAACCAAGAGACCCAGTACTTC. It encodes CASKEDNQETQYF.

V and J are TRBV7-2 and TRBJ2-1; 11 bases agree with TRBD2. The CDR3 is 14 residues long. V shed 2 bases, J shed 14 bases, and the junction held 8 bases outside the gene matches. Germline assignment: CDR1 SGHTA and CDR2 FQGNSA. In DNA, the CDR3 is TGTGCCAGCAGCTTATCCGCTAGCGGGGGGACCGAGTTCTTC. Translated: CASSLSASGGTEFF.

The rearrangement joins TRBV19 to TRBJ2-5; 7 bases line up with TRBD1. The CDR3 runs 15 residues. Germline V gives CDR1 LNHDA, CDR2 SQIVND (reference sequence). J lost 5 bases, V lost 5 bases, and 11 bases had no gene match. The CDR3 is CASSPQTGLLETQYF. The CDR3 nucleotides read TGTGCCAGTAGTCCTCAGACAGGGCTCTTGGAGACCCAGTACTTC.